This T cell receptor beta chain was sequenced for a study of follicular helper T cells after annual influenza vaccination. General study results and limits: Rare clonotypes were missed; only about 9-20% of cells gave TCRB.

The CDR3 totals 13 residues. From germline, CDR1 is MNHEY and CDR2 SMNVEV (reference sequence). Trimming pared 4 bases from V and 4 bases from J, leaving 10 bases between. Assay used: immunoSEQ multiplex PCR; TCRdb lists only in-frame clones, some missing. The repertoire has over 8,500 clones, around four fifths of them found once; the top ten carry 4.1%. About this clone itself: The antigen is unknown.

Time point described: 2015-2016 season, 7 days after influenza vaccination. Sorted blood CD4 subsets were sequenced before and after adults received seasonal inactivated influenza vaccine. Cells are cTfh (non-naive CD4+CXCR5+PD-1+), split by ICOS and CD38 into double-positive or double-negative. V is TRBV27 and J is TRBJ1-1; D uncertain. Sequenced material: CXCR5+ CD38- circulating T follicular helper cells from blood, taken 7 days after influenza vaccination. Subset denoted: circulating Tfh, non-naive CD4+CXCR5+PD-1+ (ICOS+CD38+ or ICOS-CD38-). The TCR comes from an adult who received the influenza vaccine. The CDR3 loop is CASSSPVGTEAFF. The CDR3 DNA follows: TGTGCCAGCAGTTCCCCGGTAGGCACTGAAGCTTTCTTT.